This T cell receptor beta chain was identified in a study of OX40 agonist ivuxolimab in advanced cancers. Assay: immunoSEQ multiplex PCR; the TCRdb copy retains only in-frame clones and omits some. The table lists roughly 100,000 clones, about 80% of them singletons. Trimming pared 4 bases from V and 4 bases from J, leaving 10 bases between. This CDR3 comprises 13 residues. Germline V gene data show CDR1 as SGHTA and CDR2 as FQGTGA. The sequenced sample was CD4+ or CD8+ T cells sorted from blood, obtained in a trial of the OX40 agonist ivuxolimab. The chain has TRBV7-3 and TRBJ1-1; TRBD1 is a possible D gene (5 bases). The sequence was collected from an adult with an advanced solid tumor such as melanoma, head and neck, liver or kidney cancer. The CDR3 coding sequence is TGTGCCAGCAGCTGGAGGGACGGCACTGAAGCTTTCTTT. This sequence encodes CASSWRDGTEAFF. The whole variable domain, filled in from reference TRBV7-3 and TRBJ1-1, reads GAGVSQTPSNKVTEKGKYVELRCDPISGHTALYWYRQSLGQGPEFLIYFQGTGAADDSGLPNDRFFAVRPEGSVSTLKIQRTERGDSAVYLCASSWRDGTEAFFGQGTRLTVV.